The clone carrying this T cell receptor (beta chain) was observed at least ten times. The data derive from a study of T cells in Graves' hyperthyroidism and ophthalmopathy. Researchers took RNA transcripts and amplified the TCR beta CDR3 regions from them. TCR CDR3 underwent first-round RT-PCR with the HTBI primer set. TCRdb passed the multiplex PCR reads through MiXCR, listing each CDR3 protein once. The sample consists of about 280,000 distinct CDR3 sequences, 20% to 30% of them appearing once. V lost 1 base and J lost 9, with 12 bases in between. This CDR3 has 13 residues. The germline V gene encodes CDR1 LNHNV and CDR2 YYDKDF (reference sequence).

This clonotype was sampled from a man aged 35 to 55 with Graves' hyperthyroidism that later progressed to Graves' ophthalmopathy. V gene TRBV15 combines with J gene TRBJ1-2; possible D gene TRBD1, 5 bases. Sequencing was carried out using blood. CDR3 region: CATSRGGVVRYTF. The CDR3 DNA is TGTGCCACCAGCAGAGGGGGCGTAGTCCGCTACACCTTC.